These 24 T cell receptor beta chains share one sample of origin, sequenced in a study of beta chain features in type 1 diabetes. The isolated RNA, all of it, was reverse transcribed, so expressed TCRB transcripts were what got sequenced. TCRdb's table, derived via immunoSEQ multiplex PCR, lists solely in-frame clones and lacks some. The sample has 140,000 to 150,000 clones, about 10% seen once. The material sequenced was naive CD4+ T cells from blood. These receptors originate from a man between 18 and 35 years old in good health.

This clone was recorded at least ten times. The J gene is TRBJ2-7, the V gene TRBV5-4, with 8 bases identical to TRBD1. CDR1 is SGHNT and CDR2 is YYREEE in the germline V gene (reference sequence). Trimming at V came to 3 bases and at J to 1 base, leaving 9 bases not matched to a gene. The CDR3 contains 16 residues. The CDR3 DNA sequence: TGTGCCAGCAGCTCGCGCGCAGGGGGCGGGTCCTACGAGCAGTACTTC. It yields the protein CASSSRAGGGSYEQYF.

In its sample, this clone was seen many times. The rearrangement uses TRBV7-2 and TRBJ2-5; D call uncertain. The V end was cut by 4 bases, the J end by 5 bases, with 8 bases between. Germline V gene data show CDR1 as SGHTA and CDR2 as FQGNSA. The CDR3 spans 12 residues. The CDR3 nucleotides read TGTGCCAGCAGCTCGGTAACGGAGACCCAGTACTTC. Its translation is CASSSVTETQYF.

The chain uses TRBV5-1 and TRBJ2-3; D is unclear. V lost 0 bases and J 2 bases, leaving 7 bases between the germline ends. Germline V gives CDR1 SGHRS, CDR2 YFSETQ. The CDR3 loop spans 14 amino acids. Here the CDR3 DNA reads TGCGCCAGCAGCTTGGTAGTTTCCACAGATACGCAGTATTTT. Translating it yields CASSLVVSTDTQYF. The entire variable domain, with the rest obtained from reference TRBV5-1 and TRBJ2-3, is as follows: KAGVTQTPRYLIKTRGQQVTLSCSPISGHRSVSWYQQTPGQGLQFLFEYFSETQRNKGNFPGRFSGRQFSNSRSEMNVSTLELGDSALYLCASSLVVSTDTQYFGPGTRLTVL.

There are a few counts of this clone. The chain uses TRBV14 and TRBJ1-2; D is uncertain. CDR1 SGHDN and CDR2 FVKESK come from the germline V gene. V was pared by 0 bases and J by 5 bases, with 7 bases between. The CDR3 is 13 residues long. CDR3: CASSQEWEYGYTF. The CDR3 nucleotides are TGTGCCAGCAGCCAAGAATGGGAGTATGGCTACACCTTC.

The chain joins TRBV6-5 to TRBJ1-1; 9 bases map to TRBD1. The CDR3 length is 13 residues. From germline, CDR1 is MNHEY and CDR2 SVGAGI. The ends lost 10 bases at V and 5 bases at J; junction bases unmatched: 8. The CDR3 loop reads CAIRGQGVTEAFF. CDR3 sequence (DNA): TGTGCCATCAGGGGACAGGGAGTAACTGAAGCTTTCTTT.

This clone was detected a few times. The chain is built from TRBV6-5 and TRBJ1-6; D gene unclear. The CDR3 has 15 amino acids. The germline V gene has CDR1 MNHEY and CDR2 SVGAGI. The germline V and J ends were trimmed by 5 bases and 7 bases, with 15 bases remaining between them. The CDR3 reads CASSPPGPSNSPLHF. Here the CDR3 DNA reads TGTGCCAGCAGTCCCCCCGGGCCTAGCAATTCACCCCTCCACTTT.

In this sample, this clone turned up a few times. The gene calls are TRBV7-2 and TRBJ1-5, with a weak D call TRBD1 (5 bases). CDR1 SGHTA and CDR2 FQGNSA come from the germline V gene. V lost 5 bases to trimming and J lost 2 bases, with 22 bases between them. This CDR3 is built from 18 residues. CDR3 sequence: CASSIRGPGDRGNQPQHF. CDR3 in DNA: TGTGCCAGCAGCATAAGGGGCCCTGGGGATAGGGGCAATCAGCCCCAGCATTTT.

This clone appeared a few times. The chain joins TRBV5-1 to TRBJ1-4; 9 bases map to TRBD1. Germline loops: CDR1 SGHRS, CDR2 YFSETQ. With 0 bases clipped from V and 6 bases from J, the junction kept 6 bases outside the gene matches. The length of the CDR3 is 16 residues. The CDR3 coding sequence is TGCGCCAGCAGCTTGGATGGACAGGGGCCCTATGAAAAACTGTTTTTT. Encoded protein: CASSLDGQGPYEKLFF.

J is TRBJ2-3 and V is TRBV6-1, with 10 nucleotides matching TRBD2. V lost 1 base, J lost 4 bases, and 8 bases stayed unmatched. This CDR3 is 17 amino acids long. Germline V gene lookup returns CDR1 MNHNS and CDR2 SASEGT. The CDR3 nucleotides read TGTGCCAGCAGTGAAGATACGAGGACTAGCGGAGCAGATACGCAGTATTTT. Translation gives CASSEDTRTSGADTQYF.

The table lists this clone with a few counts. The chain is built from TRBV7-9 and TRBJ1-3, with D maybe TRBD1 (6 bases). CDR1 SEHNR and CDR2 FQNEAQ come from the germline V gene (reference sequence). The CDR3 totals 15 residues. Trimming cost V 2 bases and J 0 bases, with 8 bases left between them. CDR3 residues: CASSLYRDSGNTIYF. CDR3 coding DNA: TGTGCCAGCAGCTTATACAGGGACTCTGGAAACACCATATATTTT.

DNA for the CDR3: TGTGCCAGCAGCCCAAGGCGGGGCAGCCTTATTATGAACACTGAAGCTTTCTTT. It encodes CASSPRRGSLIMNTEAFF. J is TRBJ1-1 and V is TRBV4-2; TRBD1 is a possible D gene (5 bases). V dropped 4 bases and J dropped 0 bases, with 21 bases sitting between them. Germline lookup yields CDR1 LGHNA and CDR2 YNFKEQ. This CDR3 is 18 amino acids long.

The chain has TRBV25-1 and TRBJ1-2, with a weak D call TRBD1 (6 bases). Germline assignment: CDR1 MGHDK and CDR2 SYGVNS. V was clipped by 8 bases and J by 1 base, with 26 bases between them. The CDR3 totals 18 residues. The CDR3 loop is CASCKPPRPGDFNYGYTF. The CDR3 nucleotides read TGTGCCAGCTGCAAGCCCCCTCGGCCAGGGGATTTTAACTATGGCTACACCTTC.

This clone appeared a few times. V and J are TRBV28 and TRBJ2-7; possibly TRBD2 for D (5 bases). Trimming removed 5 bases from V and 9 bases from J, with 20 bases in between. Looked up from germline, CDR1 is MDHEN and CDR2 is SYDVKM. The CDR3 length is 14 residues. The CDR3 region has the DNA TGTGCCAGCAGTCTGAACCGGCCAACAGCGGCGCAGTACTTC. It translates to CASSLNRPTAAQYF.

This clone was found a few times. V gene TRBV9 combines with J gene TRBJ2-2, with TRBD2 matching 11 bases. Trimming took 0 bases from V and 5 from J; bases not matched to a gene: 9. From germline, CDR1 is SGDLS and CDR2 YYNGEE. The CDR3 is made up of 18 amino acids. CDR3 protein: CASSVDLAGGRRTGELFF. DNA of the CDR3: TGTGCCAGCAGCGTAGACCTAGCGGGGGGCCGACGGACCGGGGAGCTGTTTTTT.

The chain has TRBV7-9 and TRBJ1-4; 8 positions agree with TRBD1. Trimming took 4 bases from V and 5 from J; bases not matched to a gene: 9. Per the germline V gene, CDR1 is SEHNR and CDR2 is FQNEAQ (reference sequence). The CDR3 loop spans 16 amino acids. CDR3 protein: CASSSEFRDRNEKLFF. DNA for the CDR3: TGTGCCAGCAGCTCAGAATTCAGGGACAGGAATGAAAAACTGTTTTTT.

This clone was observed a handful of times. Other nucleotide sequences in the sample specify the same CDR3. The chain combines TRBV2 with TRBJ2-7, with D perhaps TRBD1 (5 bases). The V gene lost 7 bases and the J gene lost 3 bases, with 10 bases spanning the gap. The CDR3 extends over 12 amino acids. CDR1 and CDR2 from the germline V gene are SNHLY and FYNNEI. The CDR3 protein is CASTRDSYEQYF. The CDR3 region has the DNA TGTGCCAGCACCCGAGACAGCTACGAGCAGTACTTC.

This clone was found a few times. The genes are TRBV7-2 and TRBJ1-2; a possible D gene is TRBD1 (5 bases). Between the trimmed V and J ends, which lost 1 base and 4 bases, there was a span of 10 bases. This CDR3 is built from 14 residues. CDR1 is SGHTA and CDR2 is FQGNSA in the germline V gene. CDR3 sequence: CASSLGRQSYGYTF. CDR3 sequence (DNA): TGTGCCAGCAGCTTAGGCAGACAGTCCTATGGCTACACCTTC.

This clone was counted between two and nine times. CDR3 region: CASSWSPGLAGGEQFF. CDR3 DNA: TGTGCCAGCAGCTGGTCCCCGGGACTAGCGGGAGGCGAGCAGTTCTTC. The chain joins TRBV5-6 to TRBJ2-1; 15 bases align to TRBD2. V lost 3 bases and J lost 10; bases outside the gene matches: 8. The V gene's germline CDR1 is SGHDT and CDR2 YYEEEE. The CDR3 has 16 residues.

The chain carries TRBV9 and TRBJ2-1; TRBD1 agrees at 7 bases. CDR1 is SGDLS, CDR2 YYNGEE, per germline. The CDR3 is made up of 13 amino acids. Germline trimming cut 3 bases from V and 7 bases from J; bases unmatched to any gene: 4. DNA of the CDR3: TGTGCCAGCAGCGCCGGGACAGCGAATGAGCAGTTCTTC. Translating it yields CASSAGTANEQFF. Complete variable domain (other parts from reference TRBV9 and TRBJ2-1): DSGVTQTPKHLITATGQRVTLRCSPRSGDLSVYWYQQSLDQGLQFLIQYYNGEERAKGNILERFSAQQFPDLHSELNLSSLELGDSALYFCASSAGTANEQFFGPGTRLTVL.

The rearrangement links TRBV18 to TRBJ2-5; D possibly corresponds to TRBD2 (5 bases). Germline-derived CDR1 and CDR2 are KGHSH and LQKENI. This CDR3 is 14 amino acids long. Deletions cut 2 bases from V and 5 bases from J, with 12 bases between. This CDR3 is CASSPGRSLETQYF. CDR3 nucleotide sequence: TGTGCCAGCTCACCAGGGAGATCTTTGGAGACCCAGTACTTC. Using reference TRBV18 and TRBJ2-5 for the parts outside the CDR3, the full variable domain is NAGVMQNPRHLVRRRGQEARLRCSPMKGHSHVYWYRQLPEEGLKFMVYLQKENIIDESGMPKERFSAEFPKEGPSILRIQQVVRGDSAAYFCASSPGRSLETQYFGPGTRLLVL.

This clone was detected a few times. The CDR3 region has the DNA TGCGCCAGCAGCCAAGTCAGGCCAGCTAATGAAAAACTGTTTTTT. This sequence encodes CASSQVRPANEKLFF. The chain recombines TRBV4-3 with TRBJ1-4; D not resolved. Germline CDR1 reads LGHNA; CDR2 reads YSLEER. The length of the CDR3 is 15 residues. V dropped 1 base and J dropped 3 bases, with 9 bases sitting between them.

The chain uses TRBV9 and TRBJ1-1, with 7 nucleotides matching TRBD1. Looked up from germline, CDR1 is SGDLS and CDR2 is YYNGEE. This CDR3 comprises 12 residues. After removal of 4 bases from V and 7 bases from J, the junction contained 4 bases not matched to a gene. Written as DNA, the CDR3 is TGTGCCAGCAGCATTAGACAGGGTGAAGCTTTCTTT. Its protein product is CASSIRQGEAFF.

The chain is built from TRBV4-3 and TRBJ1-4; D not certain. This CDR3 contains 15 residues. Germline CDR1 LGHNA, CDR2 YSLEER. V was trimmed by 1 base and J by 3 bases, leaving 9 bases between them. CDR3 nucleotides: TGCGCCAGCAGCCAAGGGGGAGGCTCTAATGAAAAACTGTTTTTT. This gives the protein CASSQGGGSNEKLFF.

This clone has ten or more counts. V and J are TRBV19 and TRBJ1-5; no reliable D call. The CDR3 length is 14 residues. Germline V gene data show CDR1 as LNHDA and CDR2 as SQIVND (reference sequence). V lost 3 bases to trimming and J lost 2 bases, with 8 bases between them. The CDR3, as DNA: TGTGCCAGTAGTATCCTGAGCGGCAATCAGCCCCAGCATTTT. Residues: CASSILSGNQPQHF.